This T cell receptor beta chain was identified in a study of blood T cells in healthy people across ages. It was with a sample-barcoded 5' primer and a J-beta primer mix that a second PCR of roughly 7 to 12 cycles was run. MiXCR, applied by TCRdb to the 5' RACE reads, yields one record per CDR3 protein. This sample has hundreds of thousands of distinct CDR3 sequences, with more than 20% found just once. The germline V gene encodes CDR1 LNHNV and CDR2 YYDKDF (reference sequence). V trimming: 3 bases; J trimming: 7 bases; junction bases outside the gene matches: 2. The CDR3 totals 14 residues. Another study also made use of these data, one on T cells of mothers and their children. That publication notes: The donors comprised about 6 children and their three healthy Caucasian mothers.

This chain links TRBV15 with TRBJ1-4, with TRBD1 matching over 10 bases. Sequencing was performed on blood. This TCR was recovered from a boy younger than 18 in good health. CDR3 DNA sequence: TGTGCCACCAGCAGGGACAGGGGGAGTGAAAAACTGTTTTTT. Protein: CATSRDRGSEKLFF.